A single sample is the source of the 31 T cell receptor beta chains below, sequenced in a study of OX40 agonist ivuxolimab in advanced cancers. Sequenced by immunoSEQ multiplex PCR; TCRdb stores in-frame clones only, minus some. This table has 40,000 to 60,000 clones, 88% appearing once. This specimen consisted of CD4+ or CD8+ T cells sorted from blood, obtained in a trial of the OX40 agonist ivuxolimab. All receptors come from an adult with an advanced solid tumor such as melanoma, head and neck, liver or kidney cancer.

The chain couples TRBV18 to TRBJ2-5, with D possibly matching TRBD1 (5 bases). The CDR3 has 14 amino acids. Germline V gene sequence: CDR1 KGHSH, CDR2 LQKENI. With 5 bases removed from V and 3 bases from J, the gap between germline ends came to 13 bases. The CDR3 reads CASSSPTEEETQYF. CDR3 nucleotide sequence: TGTGCCAGCTCATCCCCGACAGAAGAAGAGACCCAGTACTTC.

To note about this clone: Germline is not matched at one junction end, which may reflect a read error. The J gene is TRBJ1-2, the V gene TRBV5-5; D gene unclear. There are 14 residues in the CDR3. Germline V lookup: CDR1 SGHKS, CDR2 YYEKEE (reference sequence). CDR3 DNA sequence: TGTGCCAGCAGCTCCCGGGCCTCAGACTACGGCTACACCTTC. It translates to CASSSRASDYGYTF.

This chain links TRBV19 with TRBJ2-3, with 8 bases lining up with TRBD2. Germline V lookup: CDR1 LNHDA, CDR2 SQIVND (reference sequence). The trim removed 5 bases at V and 2 bases at J, leaving 15 bases unmatched. The CDR3 has 18 residues. This chain's CDR3 is CASSWFLAGSRDTDTQYF. The CDR3 DNA follows: TGTGCCAGTAGTTGGTTTTTAGCGGGATCAAGGGACACAGATACGCAGTATTTT.

The table lists this clone with a count of one. The rearrangement uses TRBV9 and TRBJ2-5; 10 positions match TRBD2. The CDR3 is 14 residues long. Trimming at V came to 4 bases and at J to 5 bases, leaving 5 bases not matched to a gene. CDR1 SGDLS and CDR2 YYNGEE come from the germline V gene. The CDR3 sequence is CASSPRTSGETQYF. The CDR3, as DNA: TGTGCCAGCAGCCCCCGGACTAGCGGTGAGACCCAGTACTTC. Full variable domain (outside the CDR3, taken from reference TRBV9 and TRBJ2-5): DSGVTQTPKHLITATGQRVTLRCSPRSGDLSVYWYQQSLDQGLQFLIQYYNGEERAKGNILERFSAQQFPDLHSELNLSSLELGDSALYFCASSPRTSGETQYFGPGTRLLVL.

The chain combines TRBV29-1 with TRBJ1-4, with a possible D match to TRBD1 (6 bases). Germline lookup yields CDR1 SQVTM and CDR2 ANQGSEA. Trimming removed 6 bases from V and 5 bases from J, with 10 bases in between. CDR3 length: 12 residues. This CDR3 reads CSVRGQNEKLFF. In DNA, the CDR3 is TGCAGCGTCAGAGGACAGAATGAAAAACTGTTTTTT.

The chain's CDR3 is CASSIGPSSYNEQFF. DNA of the CDR3: TGTGCCAGTAGTATTGGTCCGAGCTCCTACAATGAGCAGTTCTTC. The chain recombines TRBV19 with TRBJ2-1; D call uncertain. V lost 3 bases and J 0 bases, leaving 9 bases between the germline ends. CDR1 LNHDA and CDR2 SQIVND come from the germline V gene (reference sequence). This CDR3 comprises 15 residues.

The CDR3 loop is CASTVAGGPGYNEQFF. The CDR3, as DNA: TGTGCCAGCACGGTAGCGGGAGGGCCGGGTTACAATGAGCAGTTCTTC. This chain links TRBV6-6 with TRBJ2-1; TRBD2 aligns across 11 bases. After removal of 7 bases from V and 4 bases from J, the junction contained 9 bases not matched to a gene. Germline loops: CDR1 MNHNY, CDR2 SVGAGI (reference sequence). This CDR3 region has 16 residues.

This clone was recorded only once. The chain recombines TRBV9 with TRBJ2-1; D gene ambiguous. The V and J ends lost 0 bases and 2 bases respectively, with 9 bases between them. The CDR3 is 15 amino acids. CDR1 is SGDLS, CDR2 YYNGEE, per germline. CDR3 in DNA: TGTGCCAGCAGCGTAGCGGTCTCCACCTACAATGAGCAGTTCTTC. Translated: CASSVAVSTYNEQFF. The full variable domain, in which reference TRBV9 and TRBJ2-1 provide the parts outside the CDR3, is DSGVTQTPKHLITATGQRVTLRCSPRSGDLSVYWYQQSLDQGLQFLIQYYNGEERAKGNILERFSAQQFPDLHSELNLSSLELGDSALYFCASSVAVSTYNEQFFGPGTRLTVL.

This chain connects TRBV18 to TRBJ1-3; D gene ambiguous. The V and J ends lost 3 bases and 2 bases respectively, with 14 bases between them. CDR1 and CDR2 (germline): KGHSH, LQKENI. This CDR3 has 16 residues. The CDR3 region is CASSPQAGVTGNTIYF. CDR3 in DNA: TGTGCCAGCTCACCGCAAGCCGGGGTAACTGGAAACACCATATATTTT.

The rearrangement links TRBV11-2 to TRBJ1-5; D is possibly TRBD1 (6 bases). V lost 2 bases and J 6 bases, leaving 17 bases between the germline ends. This CDR3 comprises 16 residues. Germline assignment: CDR1 SGHAT and CDR2 FQNNGV. The CDR3 region is CASSLSSGRGVQPQHF. For the CDR3, the DNA is TGTGCCAGCAGCTTATCCTCGGGCAGGGGTGTTCAGCCCCAGCATTTT.

This chain joins TRBV5-5 and TRBJ1-1, with a weak D call TRBD1 (5 bases). This CDR3 has 14 amino acids. Trimming left V 1 base short and J 0 bases short, with 7 bases between. CDR1 SGHKS and CDR2 YYEKEE come from the germline V gene (reference sequence). The CDR3 region has the DNA TGTGCCAGCAGCTTGCCACAGGTGAACACTGAAGCTTTCTTT. This encodes CASSLPQVNTEAFF.

The CDR3: CASGPISGEKLFF. The CDR3 DNA follows: TGTGCCAGTGGGCCAATTTCGGGTGAAAAACTGTTTTTT. The chain joins TRBV2 to TRBJ1-4; D uncertain. This CDR3 comprises 13 residues. V was trimmed by 9 bases and J by 7 bases, leaving 15 bases between them. Per the germline V gene, CDR1 is SNHLY and CDR2 is FYNNEI.

The chain carries TRBV7-9 and TRBJ1-1, with D uncertain. The CDR3 is made up of 11 amino acids. V lost 5 bases, J lost 11 bases, and 12 bases lay in between. Germline V CDR1 and CDR2: SEHNR, FQNEAQ (reference sequence). The CDR3 here is CASSPGWIAFF. The CDR3 DNA reads TGTGCCAGCAGCCCTGGGTGGATCGCTTTCTTT. The full variable domain, with the rest looked up from reference TRBV7-9 and TRBJ1-1, is DTGVSQNPRHKITKRGQNVTFRCDPISEHNRLYWYRQTLGQGPEFLTYFQNEAQLEKSRLLSDRFSAERPKGSFSTLEIQRTEQGDSAMYLCASSPGWIAFFGQGTRLTVV.

V gene TRBV25-1 combines with J gene TRBJ1-1; D is unresolved. The CDR3 consists of 13 residues. Germline lookup yields CDR1 MGHDK and CDR2 SYGVNS. Trimming left V 0 bases short and J 1 base short, with 3 bases between. The CDR3 reads CASSEYRNTEAFF. The CDR3 DNA is TGTGCCAGCAGTGAATACCGGAACACTGAAGCTTTCTTT.

The rearrangement uses TRBV9 and TRBJ1-4, with TRBD1 as a possible D gene (5 bases). Germline V CDR1 and CDR2: SGDLS, YYNGEE. With 3 bases removed from V and 11 bases from J, the gap between germline ends came to 20 bases. This CDR3 contains 15 residues. The CDR3 nucleotides are TGTGCCAGCAGCGCCCTCGACAGCCTAATGAGCAAACTGTTTTTT. Residues: CASSALDSLMSKLFF.

This clone was recorded once. V is TRBV10-3 and J is TRBJ1-1; TRBD1 might be the D (6 bases). V dropped 5 bases and J dropped 1 base, with 11 bases sitting between them. Germline V gives CDR1 ENHRY, CDR2 SYGVKD. The length of the CDR3 is 14 residues. The CDR3 reads CAISWTEQNTEAFF. The CDR3 nucleotides are TGTGCCATCAGTTGGACAGAGCAGAACACTGAAGCTTTCTTT.

The rearrangement links TRBV7-6 to TRBJ1-1, with D possibly TRBD1 on 6 matching bases. The CDR3 has 15 residues. Germline loops: CDR1 SGHVS, CDR2 FNYEAQ. V gave up 6 bases and J gave up 0 bases, with 14 bases separating them. The CDR3 coding sequence is TGTGCCAGCAGACGTCGACAGGACATGAACACTGAAGCTTTCTTT. It encodes CASRRRQDMNTEAFF.

The chain carries TRBV28 and TRBJ2-7; D not resolved. CDR1 MDHEN and CDR2 SYDVKM come from the germline V gene. V shed 6 bases and J shed 0 bases, with 18 bases lying between them. The CDR3 runs 16 residues. As DNA, the CDR3 is TGTGCCAGCAGGCAGCCCGGAGCGTCAAGCTCCTACGAGCAGTACTTC. The encoded protein is CASRQPGASSSYEQYF.

The J gene is TRBJ2-3, the V gene TRBV29-1, with 8 bases aligning to TRBD1. The CDR3 is 14 amino acids. The V gene end was trimmed by 7 bases and the J gene end by 0 bases; junction bases not matched to a gene: 6. Germline-derived CDR1 and CDR2 are SQVTM and ANQGSEA. The CDR3 here is CSALTGASTDTQYF. In DNA form, the CDR3 reads TGCAGCGCCCTGACAGGGGCTAGCACAGATACGCAGTATTTT.

The chain is built from TRBV2 and TRBJ1-1; D ambiguous. The germline V and J ends were trimmed by 4 bases and 1 base, with 10 bases remaining between them. There are 14 residues in the CDR3. CDR1 is SNHLY, CDR2 FYNNEI, per germline. The CDR3: CASSAGDKNTEAFF. CDR3 DNA sequence: TGTGCCAGCAGTGCGGGAGACAAGAACACTGAAGCTTTCTTT.

The rearrangement uses TRBV2 and TRBJ2-1; D unresolved. This CDR3 is 12 amino acids long. Germline V gives CDR1 SNHLY, CDR2 FYNNEI. Trimming left V 5 bases short and J 7 bases short, with 9 bases between. The CDR3 sequence: CASSPDRNEQFF. In DNA form, the CDR3 reads TGTGCCAGCAGTCCGGACCGAAATGAGCAGTTCTTC.

V gene TRBV9 combines with J gene TRBJ2-7, with no clear D. This CDR3 comprises 13 residues. Germline CDR1 and CDR2: SGDLS and YYNGEE. The germline V and J ends were trimmed by 0 bases and 5 bases, with 9 bases remaining between them. The CDR3 protein is CASSVAPHNEQYF. CDR3 DNA: TGTGCCAGCAGCGTAGCCCCACACAACGAGCAGTACTTC.

This sequence joins TRBV6-5 and TRBJ1-2; 8 nucleotides align to TRBD1. J was trimmed by 8 bases and V by 5 bases; bases with no gene match: 7. This CDR3 region has 13 residues. Germline assignment: CDR1 MNHEY and CDR2 SVGAGI. The CDR3 coding sequence is TGTGCCAGCAGTGACGACAGGGGCAAGGGCTACACCTTC. Its protein product is CASSDDRGKGYTF.

The chain combines TRBV6-6 with TRBJ2-1; TRBD2 aligns across 8 bases. The CDR3 totals 13 residues. Germline CDR1 and CDR2: MNHNY and SVGAGI (reference sequence). With 5 bases clipped from V and 14 bases from J, the junction kept 11 bases outside the gene matches. CDR3 protein: CASSHPPGGDEFF. The CDR3 DNA follows: TGTGCCAGCAGTCACCCCCCGGGGGGGGACGAGTTCTTC.

The rearrangement links TRBV27 to TRBJ1-2, with D maybe TRBD1 (6 bases). V gave up 3 bases and J gave up 8 bases, with 13 bases separating them. Germline V CDR1 and CDR2: MNHEY, SMNVEV (reference sequence). The CDR3 covers 13 residues. The CDR3 DNA reads TGTGCCAGCAGTTTTCGGGGGGCGCGAGGCTACACCTTC. This encodes CASSFRGARGYTF.

The chain joins TRBV10-3 to TRBJ2-1; 9 bases fit TRBD2. The CDR3 covers 16 residues. The germline CDR1 and CDR2 sequences are ENHRY and SYGVKD. The V gene end was trimmed by 2 bases and the J gene end by 2 bases; junction bases not matched to a gene: 4. The CDR3 DNA reads TGTGCCATCAGTGAGATAGGCGGGAGGGCCTACAATGAGCAGTTCTTC. It is translated as CAISEIGGRAYNEQFF.

The chain has TRBV6-1 and TRBJ1-5; D is unresolved. Between the trimmed V and J ends, which lost 4 bases and 0 bases, there was a span of 13 bases. The CDR3 extends over 16 amino acids. Germline V lookup: CDR1 MNHNS, CDR2 SASEGT. The DNA of the CDR3 is TGTGCCAGCAGTGCCGGTCTACCTTATAGCAATCAGCCCCAGCATTTT. It specifies CASSAGLPYSNQPQHF.

The chain is built from TRBV7-2 and TRBJ2-5; 7 nucleotides align to TRBD1. Unmatched junction bases numbered 5, after V lost 5 bases and J lost 2 bases. CDR1 and CDR2 (germline): SGHTA, FQGNSA. The CDR3 runs 14 residues. The CDR3 sequence: CASSQGVAQETQYF. CDR3 DNA sequence: TGTGCCAGCAGCCAGGGGGTAGCACAAGAGACCCAGTACTTC. Based on the CDR3 plus reference TRBV7-2 and TRBJ2-5, the full variable domain is GAGVSQSPSNKVTEKGKDVELRCDPISGHTALYWYRQSLGQGLEFLIYFQGNSAPDKSGLPSDRFSAERTGGSVSTLTIQRTQQEDSAVYLCASSQGVAQETQYFGPGTRLLVL.

The chain joins TRBV7-3 to TRBJ2-7; 12 bases fit TRBD1. V trimming: 3 bases; J trimming: 4 bases; junction bases outside the gene matches: 4. Germline assignment: CDR1 SGHTA and CDR2 FQGTGA. This CDR3 region has 15 residues. CDR3 bases: TGTGCCAGCAGCTTGGCGGGACAGGGGGCATACGAGCAGTACTTC. This translates into CASSLAGQGAYEQYF.

The chain links TRBV27 to TRBJ1-5; tentative D call: TRBD1 (6 bases). The germline V gene encodes CDR1 MNHEY and CDR2 SMNVEV (reference sequence). The CDR3 is made up of 15 amino acids. V shed 6 bases and J shed 6 bases, with 18 bases lying between them. DNA for the CDR3: TGTGCCAGCAGGGGCAGGGGCGCGGTGCGTCAGCCCCAGCATTTT. The encoded protein is CASRGRGAVRQPQHF.

This chain joins TRBV4-2 and TRBJ1-2; 7 bases map to TRBD1. The V gene end was trimmed by 7 bases and the J gene end by 8 bases; junction bases not matched to a gene: 7. Germline lookup yields CDR1 LGHNA and CDR2 YNFKEQ. The CDR3 runs to 12 residues. The CDR3 region is CASTHRGGGYTF. CDR3 in DNA: TGTGCCAGCACCCACAGGGGAGGAGGCTACACCTTC.